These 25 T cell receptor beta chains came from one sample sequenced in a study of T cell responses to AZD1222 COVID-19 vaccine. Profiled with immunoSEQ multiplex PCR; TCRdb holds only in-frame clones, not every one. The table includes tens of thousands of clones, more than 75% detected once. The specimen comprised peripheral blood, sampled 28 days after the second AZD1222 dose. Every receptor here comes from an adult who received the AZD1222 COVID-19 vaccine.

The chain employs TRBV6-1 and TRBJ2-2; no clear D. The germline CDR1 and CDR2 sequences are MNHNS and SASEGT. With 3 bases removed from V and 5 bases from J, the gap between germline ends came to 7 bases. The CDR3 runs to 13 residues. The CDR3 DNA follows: TGTGCCAGCAGTGATCAAGGAACCGGGGAGCTGTTTTTT. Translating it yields CASSDQGTGELFF.

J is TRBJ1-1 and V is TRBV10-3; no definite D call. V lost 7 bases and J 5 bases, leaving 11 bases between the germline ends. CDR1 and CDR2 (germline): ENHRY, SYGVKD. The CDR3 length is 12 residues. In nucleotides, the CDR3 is TGTGCCATCATGGGGATCTATACTGAAGCTTTCTTT. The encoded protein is CAIMGIYTEAFF.

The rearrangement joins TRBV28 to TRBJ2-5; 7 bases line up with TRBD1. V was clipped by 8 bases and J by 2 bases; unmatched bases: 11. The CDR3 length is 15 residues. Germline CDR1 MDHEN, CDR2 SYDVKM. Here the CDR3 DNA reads TGTGCCAGCGCTACCGCCGGGACAGCTCAAGAGACCCAGTACTTC. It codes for CASATAGTAQETQYF.

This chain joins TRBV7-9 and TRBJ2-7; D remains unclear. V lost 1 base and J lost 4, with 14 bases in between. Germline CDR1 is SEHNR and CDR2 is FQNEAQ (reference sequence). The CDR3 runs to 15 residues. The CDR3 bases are TGTGCCAGCAGCTTAGGGGCAACGCTTCCATACGAGCAGTACTTC. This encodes CASSLGATLPYEQYF.

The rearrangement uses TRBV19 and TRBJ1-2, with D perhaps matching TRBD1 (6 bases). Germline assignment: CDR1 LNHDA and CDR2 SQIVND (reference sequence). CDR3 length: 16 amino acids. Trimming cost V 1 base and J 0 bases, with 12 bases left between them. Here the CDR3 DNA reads TGTGCCAGTAGTATAGGGCAGGGGACAACTAACTATGGCTACACCTTC. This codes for CASSIGQGTTNYGYTF.

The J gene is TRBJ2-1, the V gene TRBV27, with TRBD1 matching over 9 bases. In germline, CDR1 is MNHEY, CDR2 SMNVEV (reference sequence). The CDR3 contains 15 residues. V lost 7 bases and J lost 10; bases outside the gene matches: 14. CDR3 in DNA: TGTGCCAGCATCTCCGGGACAGGGTTCCGAAGCGAGCAGTTCTTC. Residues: CASISGTGFRSEQFF.

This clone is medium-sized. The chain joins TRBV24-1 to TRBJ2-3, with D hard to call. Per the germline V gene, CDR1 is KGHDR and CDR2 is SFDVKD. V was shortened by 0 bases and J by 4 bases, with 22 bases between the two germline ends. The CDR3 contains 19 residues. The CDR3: CATSDLRLGSSPFSDTQYF. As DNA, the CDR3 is TGTGCCACCAGTGATTTGCGACTCGGCAGCTCCCCATTCTCAGATACGCAGTATTTT.

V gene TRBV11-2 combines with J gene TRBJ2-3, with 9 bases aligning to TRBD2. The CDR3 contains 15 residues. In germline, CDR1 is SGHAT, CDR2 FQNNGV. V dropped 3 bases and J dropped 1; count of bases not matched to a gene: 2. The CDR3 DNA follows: TGTGCCAGCAGCTTTAGCGGGGGCGGCACAGATACGCAGTATTTT. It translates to CASSFSGGGTDTQYF.

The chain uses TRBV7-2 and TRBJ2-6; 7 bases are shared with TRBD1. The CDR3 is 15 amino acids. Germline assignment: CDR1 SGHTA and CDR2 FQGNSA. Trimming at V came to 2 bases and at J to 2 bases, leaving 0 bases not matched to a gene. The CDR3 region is CASSLRGPGANVLTF. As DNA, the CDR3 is TGTGCCAGCAGCTTAAGGGGGCCTGGGGCCAACGTCCTGACTTTC.

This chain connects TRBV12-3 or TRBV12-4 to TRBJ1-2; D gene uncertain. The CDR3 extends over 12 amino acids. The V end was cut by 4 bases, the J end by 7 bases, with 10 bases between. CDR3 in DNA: TGTGCCAGCAGTTCGAGGATCAGTGGCTACACCTTC. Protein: CASSSRISGYTF.

CDR3 region: CASSEARNRAVDTGNTIYF. The CDR3 DNA follows: TGTGCCAGCAGTGAAGCGCGAAACAGGGCGGTAGACACTGGAAACACCATATATTTT. The chain has TRBV6-1 and TRBJ1-3, with a tentative D call TRBD1 (6 bases). The CDR3 is 19 residues long. Germline loops: CDR1 MNHNS, CDR2 SASEGT. V was clipped by 0 bases and J by 2 bases, with 20 bases between them.

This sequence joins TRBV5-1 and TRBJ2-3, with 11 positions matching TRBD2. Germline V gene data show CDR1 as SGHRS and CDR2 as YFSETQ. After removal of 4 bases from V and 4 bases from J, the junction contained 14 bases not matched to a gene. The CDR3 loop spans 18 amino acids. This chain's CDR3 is CASSLRRSSGGIADTQYF. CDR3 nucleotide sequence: TGCGCCAGCAGCCTGAGGCGGTCTAGCGGGGGGATCGCAGATACGCAGTATTTT.

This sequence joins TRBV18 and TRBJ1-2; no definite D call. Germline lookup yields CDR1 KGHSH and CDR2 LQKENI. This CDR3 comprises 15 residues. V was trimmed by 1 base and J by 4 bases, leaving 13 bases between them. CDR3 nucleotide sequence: TGTGCCAGCTCACCACGGGAGGCACCCTTCTATGGCTACACCTTC. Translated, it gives CASSPREAPFYGYTF.

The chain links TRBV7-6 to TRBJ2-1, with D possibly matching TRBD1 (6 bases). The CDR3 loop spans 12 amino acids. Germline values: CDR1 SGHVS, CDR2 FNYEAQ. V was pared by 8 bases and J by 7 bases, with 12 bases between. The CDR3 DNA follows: TGTGCCAGCGGTCAGGGGTCGAATGAGCAGTTCTTC. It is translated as CASGQGSNEQFF.

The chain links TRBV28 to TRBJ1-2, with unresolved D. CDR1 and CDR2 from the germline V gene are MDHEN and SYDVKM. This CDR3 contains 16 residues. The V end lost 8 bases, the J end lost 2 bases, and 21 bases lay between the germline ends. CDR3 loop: CASLIRGTRVNYGYTF. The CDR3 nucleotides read TGTGCCAGCCTTATTCGTGGTACCCGCGTGAACTATGGCTACACCTTC.

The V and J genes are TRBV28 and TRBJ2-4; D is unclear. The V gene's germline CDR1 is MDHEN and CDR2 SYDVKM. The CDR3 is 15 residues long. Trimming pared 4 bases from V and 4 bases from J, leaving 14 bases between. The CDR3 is CASSSNLGRKNIQYF. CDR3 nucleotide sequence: TGTGCCAGCAGTTCGAATTTGGGTCGAAAAAACATTCAGTACTTC.

The CDR3 spells CASSLGALNQPQHF. The CDR3 DNA sequence: TGTGCCAGCAGTTTAGGGGCACTTAATCAGCCCCAGCATTTT. This chain joins TRBV28 and TRBJ1-5; TRBD1 is a possible D gene (5 bases). The V end was cut by 2 bases, the J end by 4 bases, with 9 bases between. Germline CDR1 and CDR2: MDHEN and SYDVKM. This CDR3 has 14 amino acids.

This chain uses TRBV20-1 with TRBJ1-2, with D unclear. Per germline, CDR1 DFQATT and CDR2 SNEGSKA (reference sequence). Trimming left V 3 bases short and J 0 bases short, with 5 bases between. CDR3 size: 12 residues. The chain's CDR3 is CSASETNYGYTF. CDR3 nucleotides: TGCAGTGCTAGTGAAACTAACTATGGCTACACCTTC.

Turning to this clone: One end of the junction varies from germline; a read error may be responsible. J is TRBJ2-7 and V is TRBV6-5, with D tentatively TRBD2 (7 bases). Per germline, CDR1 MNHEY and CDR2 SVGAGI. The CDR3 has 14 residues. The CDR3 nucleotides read TGTGCCCGCAGCGGAGGGGGGGGAGCCTACGAGCAGTACTTC. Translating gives CARSGGGGAYEQYF.

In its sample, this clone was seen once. This CDR3 reads CASSLGLNEQFF. In DNA, the CDR3 is TGTGCCAGCAGCTTAGGACTAAATGAGCAGTTCTTC. The chain is built from TRBV7-9 and TRBJ2-1; a weak D match, TRBD2 (5 bases). Germline assignment: CDR1 SEHNR and CDR2 FQNEAQ (reference sequence). This CDR3 has 12 residues. Between the trimmed V and J ends, which lost 1 base and 7 bases, there was a span of 5 bases.

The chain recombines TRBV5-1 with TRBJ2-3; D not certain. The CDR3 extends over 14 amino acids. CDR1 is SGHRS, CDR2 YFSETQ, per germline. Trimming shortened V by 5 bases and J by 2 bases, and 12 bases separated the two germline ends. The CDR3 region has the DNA TGCGCCAGCAGATCTGGAACTTACACAGATACGCAGTATTTT. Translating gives CASRSGTYTDTQYF.

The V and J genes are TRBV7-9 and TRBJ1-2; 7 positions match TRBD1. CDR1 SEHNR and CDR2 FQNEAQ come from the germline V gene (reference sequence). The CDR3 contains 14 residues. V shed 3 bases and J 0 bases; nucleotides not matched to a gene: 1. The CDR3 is CASSFGQANYGYTF. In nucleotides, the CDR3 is TGTGCCAGCAGCTTTGGACAGGCTAACTATGGCTACACCTTC.

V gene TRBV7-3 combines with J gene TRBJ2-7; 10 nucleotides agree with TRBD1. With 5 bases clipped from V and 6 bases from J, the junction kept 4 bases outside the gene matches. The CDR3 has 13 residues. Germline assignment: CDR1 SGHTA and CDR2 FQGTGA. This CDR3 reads CASSVGQGLEQYF. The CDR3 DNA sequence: TGTGCCAGCAGCGTGGGACAGGGGCTCGAGCAGTACTTC.

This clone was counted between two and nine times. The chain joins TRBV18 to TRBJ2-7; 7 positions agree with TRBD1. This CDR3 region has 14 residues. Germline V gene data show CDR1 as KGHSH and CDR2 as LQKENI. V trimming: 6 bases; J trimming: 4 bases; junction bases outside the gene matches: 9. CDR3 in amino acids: CASSPRQGVYEQYF. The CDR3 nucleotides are TGTGCCAGCTCTCCTCGACAGGGCGTATACGAGCAGTACTTC.

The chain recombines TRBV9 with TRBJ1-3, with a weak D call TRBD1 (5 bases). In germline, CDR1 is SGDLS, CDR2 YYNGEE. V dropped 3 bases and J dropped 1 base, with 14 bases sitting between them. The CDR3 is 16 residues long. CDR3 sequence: CASSAPGRQSGNTIYF. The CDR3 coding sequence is TGTGCCAGCAGCGCCCCGGGACGGCAATCTGGAAACACCATATATTTT.